This TCR beta chain was profiled in a study of T cells in Graves' hyperthyroidism and ophthalmopathy. Stable hyperthyroidism: no ophthalmopathy progression over 18 months of follow-up. Uncontrolled infection, other autoimmune disease, pregnancy or lactation led to exclusion. Cells are PBMCs isolated from 10 ml of fresh blood. This clonotype was counted ten times or more. The TCR beta CDR3 regions underwent amplification using RNA transcripts as the source. HTBI primers were the set used in a first-round RT-PCR of the TCR CDR3. TCRdb reprocessed the multiplex PCR reads with MiXCR, giving one entry per CDR3 protein. Of a few hundred thousand distinct CDR3 sequences listed, around 14% are singletons. The sequenced sample was blood. This TCR derives from a woman in her thirties with Graves' hyperthyroidism.

CDR3 DNA: TGTGCCAGCAGCTTAGAGGGGTTAACTGAAGCTTTCTTT. It translates to CASSLEGLTEAFF. The J gene is TRBJ1-1, the V gene TRBV7-2, with a weak D call TRBD1 (5 bases). V was clipped by 1 base and J by 5 bases, with 8 bases between them. The CDR3 is 13 amino acids. CDR1 SGHTA and CDR2 FQGNSA come from the germline V gene.